The following is a T cell receptor (beta chain) sequence with its context. The sample holds a few counts of this clone. There is no known antigen for this receptor. No base-level quality is on record; no much larger clone is a single base apart. The germline V gene encodes CDR1 SEHNR and CDR2 FQNEAQ (reference sequence). V was cut back by 1 base and J by 5 bases, leaving a gap of 6 bases between them. The CDR3 sequence holds 12 residues, the cysteine and phenylalanine included. The retained sequence is limited to the CDR3, 36 bases, with the frame set at the first base. The data originate from a study of blood T cell repertoires in COVID-19 (dated by TCRdb to 2019 to 2021). Broadly, across the study: Collaborator samples came from the United States, Italy and Spain and covered acute and convalescent phases of COVID-19. The prospective study material was composed of cDNA or gDNA derived from T cells, B-cell-depleted T cells, or PBMCs. The dataset comprised deeply sampled blood TCRbeta repertoires from subjects exposed to, actively infected with, or recovered from COVID-19. The repertoires were released in a freely available public database intended as a resource for research on the immune response to SARS-CoV-2. The samples were drawn from the first 160 participants of the ongoing ImmuneRACE study and from some 1,300 subjects provided by 6 global collaborators. Nearly every sample came with metadata listing a de-identified subject ID, COVID-19 status, age in years and sex. Where HLA class I and class II types were available, the types were taken from metadata supplied by the sample provider, not from assay-based typing.

Enrolling through a virtual design, the prospective study's participants ranged in age from roughly 18 to 100 years and lived across roughly 24 United States geographic areas. In the prospective study, cohorts were assigned on the basis of participant-reported clinical history obtained from a screening survey and a study questionnaire. A participant counted as exposed if, within 2 weeks of entering the study, that participant had been in contact with someone who had a PCR-confirmed or clinician-diagnosed COVID-19 case. Mobile phlebotomists in the prospective study collected whole blood, serum and a nasopharyngeal or oropharyngeal swab from every participant. Prospective study participants could optionally give additional blood draws and questionnaires over an approximately two-month period. Before DNA extraction, prospective study blood samples were shipped either frozen or at room temperature.

TCRbeta CDR3 regions were amplified from genomic DNA by means of the immunoSEQ Assay, a bias-controlled multiplex PCR. In the source study's methods: The number of nucleated cells in each sample was estimated from the amplification of reference gene primers within the assay. To quantify the absolute abundance of each unique TCRbeta CDR3 rearrangement, sequence reads were collapsed and filtered. For each sample, productive Simpson clonality was calculated by taking the square root of Simpson's diversity index across productive rearrangements. Held by TCRdb, this immuneACCESS table contains in-frame sequences only and omits some clones. Under half of the omission traces to an unresolved V gene where checked; the cause of the rest is unknown. V and J calls and clone size come straight from that table; D and trimming were deduced from the DNA. In this sample the table shows approximately 300,000 clones, 85% of which occur a single time. The ten top clones hold 1.5% to 2% of the sample.

Here is what the overall study found, with its caveats: The quantity of clinical and demographic metadata differed by source and by participant and was supplied without curation.

Sample: PBMCs or T cells enriched from blood (not recorded which). The sequence came from a woman in her 30s who had been exposed to COVID-19. The rearrangement combines TRBV7-9 with TRBJ2-7; the D gene cannot be resolved reliably. CDR3 reads: CASSLGSNEQYF. The DNA reads as follows: TGTGCCAGCAGCTTAGGTAGTAACGAGCAGTACTTC.